Listed below are T cell receptor beta chains from one sample, sequenced in a study of blood T cells in healthy people across ages. MiXCR, applied by TCRdb to the 5' RACE reads, yields one record per CDR3 protein. Here the sample spans 650,000 to 1,000,000 distinct CDR3 sequences, 35% to 40% being singletons. The sample comprised blood. These receptors all come from a man between 18 and 29 years old in good health. Each CDR3 is given without its conserved first and last residue.

v_call | cdr3_aa
TRBV10-3 | AISESAGGGAGGYT
TRBV9 | ASGASSYEQY
TRBV27 | ASRDRGFIDTQY
TRBV20-1 | SARVSGGAQETQY
TRBV7-2 | ASSREDGETQY
TRBV20-1 | SARAELERRGRGKLF
TRBV3-1 | ASSQTTGLGNQPQH
TRBV20-1 | SARDGRGSSGIQY
TRBV20-1 | STRDGGQGLRYEQY
TRBV20-1 | SVIRGGAYNEQF
TRBV7-9 | ASSPPLAGVTNDEQF
TRBV3-1 | ASSQDSQSQETQY
TRBV24-1 | AASSGTGETQY
TRBV14 | ASSQTLGGEAF
TRBV5-5 | ASSPQVGTPYDFYEQY
TRBV12-3/TRBV12-4 | ASSFRGDEKLF
TRBV18 | ASSPTATTEAF
TRBV12-3/TRBV12-4 | ASSFARTGAGTEAF
TRBV7-2 | ASSLGEGPIYNEQY
TRBV20-1 | SARVTPLALTEAF
TRBV27 | ASSFSPGSSYNEQF
TRBV2 | ASSARVGPDTQY